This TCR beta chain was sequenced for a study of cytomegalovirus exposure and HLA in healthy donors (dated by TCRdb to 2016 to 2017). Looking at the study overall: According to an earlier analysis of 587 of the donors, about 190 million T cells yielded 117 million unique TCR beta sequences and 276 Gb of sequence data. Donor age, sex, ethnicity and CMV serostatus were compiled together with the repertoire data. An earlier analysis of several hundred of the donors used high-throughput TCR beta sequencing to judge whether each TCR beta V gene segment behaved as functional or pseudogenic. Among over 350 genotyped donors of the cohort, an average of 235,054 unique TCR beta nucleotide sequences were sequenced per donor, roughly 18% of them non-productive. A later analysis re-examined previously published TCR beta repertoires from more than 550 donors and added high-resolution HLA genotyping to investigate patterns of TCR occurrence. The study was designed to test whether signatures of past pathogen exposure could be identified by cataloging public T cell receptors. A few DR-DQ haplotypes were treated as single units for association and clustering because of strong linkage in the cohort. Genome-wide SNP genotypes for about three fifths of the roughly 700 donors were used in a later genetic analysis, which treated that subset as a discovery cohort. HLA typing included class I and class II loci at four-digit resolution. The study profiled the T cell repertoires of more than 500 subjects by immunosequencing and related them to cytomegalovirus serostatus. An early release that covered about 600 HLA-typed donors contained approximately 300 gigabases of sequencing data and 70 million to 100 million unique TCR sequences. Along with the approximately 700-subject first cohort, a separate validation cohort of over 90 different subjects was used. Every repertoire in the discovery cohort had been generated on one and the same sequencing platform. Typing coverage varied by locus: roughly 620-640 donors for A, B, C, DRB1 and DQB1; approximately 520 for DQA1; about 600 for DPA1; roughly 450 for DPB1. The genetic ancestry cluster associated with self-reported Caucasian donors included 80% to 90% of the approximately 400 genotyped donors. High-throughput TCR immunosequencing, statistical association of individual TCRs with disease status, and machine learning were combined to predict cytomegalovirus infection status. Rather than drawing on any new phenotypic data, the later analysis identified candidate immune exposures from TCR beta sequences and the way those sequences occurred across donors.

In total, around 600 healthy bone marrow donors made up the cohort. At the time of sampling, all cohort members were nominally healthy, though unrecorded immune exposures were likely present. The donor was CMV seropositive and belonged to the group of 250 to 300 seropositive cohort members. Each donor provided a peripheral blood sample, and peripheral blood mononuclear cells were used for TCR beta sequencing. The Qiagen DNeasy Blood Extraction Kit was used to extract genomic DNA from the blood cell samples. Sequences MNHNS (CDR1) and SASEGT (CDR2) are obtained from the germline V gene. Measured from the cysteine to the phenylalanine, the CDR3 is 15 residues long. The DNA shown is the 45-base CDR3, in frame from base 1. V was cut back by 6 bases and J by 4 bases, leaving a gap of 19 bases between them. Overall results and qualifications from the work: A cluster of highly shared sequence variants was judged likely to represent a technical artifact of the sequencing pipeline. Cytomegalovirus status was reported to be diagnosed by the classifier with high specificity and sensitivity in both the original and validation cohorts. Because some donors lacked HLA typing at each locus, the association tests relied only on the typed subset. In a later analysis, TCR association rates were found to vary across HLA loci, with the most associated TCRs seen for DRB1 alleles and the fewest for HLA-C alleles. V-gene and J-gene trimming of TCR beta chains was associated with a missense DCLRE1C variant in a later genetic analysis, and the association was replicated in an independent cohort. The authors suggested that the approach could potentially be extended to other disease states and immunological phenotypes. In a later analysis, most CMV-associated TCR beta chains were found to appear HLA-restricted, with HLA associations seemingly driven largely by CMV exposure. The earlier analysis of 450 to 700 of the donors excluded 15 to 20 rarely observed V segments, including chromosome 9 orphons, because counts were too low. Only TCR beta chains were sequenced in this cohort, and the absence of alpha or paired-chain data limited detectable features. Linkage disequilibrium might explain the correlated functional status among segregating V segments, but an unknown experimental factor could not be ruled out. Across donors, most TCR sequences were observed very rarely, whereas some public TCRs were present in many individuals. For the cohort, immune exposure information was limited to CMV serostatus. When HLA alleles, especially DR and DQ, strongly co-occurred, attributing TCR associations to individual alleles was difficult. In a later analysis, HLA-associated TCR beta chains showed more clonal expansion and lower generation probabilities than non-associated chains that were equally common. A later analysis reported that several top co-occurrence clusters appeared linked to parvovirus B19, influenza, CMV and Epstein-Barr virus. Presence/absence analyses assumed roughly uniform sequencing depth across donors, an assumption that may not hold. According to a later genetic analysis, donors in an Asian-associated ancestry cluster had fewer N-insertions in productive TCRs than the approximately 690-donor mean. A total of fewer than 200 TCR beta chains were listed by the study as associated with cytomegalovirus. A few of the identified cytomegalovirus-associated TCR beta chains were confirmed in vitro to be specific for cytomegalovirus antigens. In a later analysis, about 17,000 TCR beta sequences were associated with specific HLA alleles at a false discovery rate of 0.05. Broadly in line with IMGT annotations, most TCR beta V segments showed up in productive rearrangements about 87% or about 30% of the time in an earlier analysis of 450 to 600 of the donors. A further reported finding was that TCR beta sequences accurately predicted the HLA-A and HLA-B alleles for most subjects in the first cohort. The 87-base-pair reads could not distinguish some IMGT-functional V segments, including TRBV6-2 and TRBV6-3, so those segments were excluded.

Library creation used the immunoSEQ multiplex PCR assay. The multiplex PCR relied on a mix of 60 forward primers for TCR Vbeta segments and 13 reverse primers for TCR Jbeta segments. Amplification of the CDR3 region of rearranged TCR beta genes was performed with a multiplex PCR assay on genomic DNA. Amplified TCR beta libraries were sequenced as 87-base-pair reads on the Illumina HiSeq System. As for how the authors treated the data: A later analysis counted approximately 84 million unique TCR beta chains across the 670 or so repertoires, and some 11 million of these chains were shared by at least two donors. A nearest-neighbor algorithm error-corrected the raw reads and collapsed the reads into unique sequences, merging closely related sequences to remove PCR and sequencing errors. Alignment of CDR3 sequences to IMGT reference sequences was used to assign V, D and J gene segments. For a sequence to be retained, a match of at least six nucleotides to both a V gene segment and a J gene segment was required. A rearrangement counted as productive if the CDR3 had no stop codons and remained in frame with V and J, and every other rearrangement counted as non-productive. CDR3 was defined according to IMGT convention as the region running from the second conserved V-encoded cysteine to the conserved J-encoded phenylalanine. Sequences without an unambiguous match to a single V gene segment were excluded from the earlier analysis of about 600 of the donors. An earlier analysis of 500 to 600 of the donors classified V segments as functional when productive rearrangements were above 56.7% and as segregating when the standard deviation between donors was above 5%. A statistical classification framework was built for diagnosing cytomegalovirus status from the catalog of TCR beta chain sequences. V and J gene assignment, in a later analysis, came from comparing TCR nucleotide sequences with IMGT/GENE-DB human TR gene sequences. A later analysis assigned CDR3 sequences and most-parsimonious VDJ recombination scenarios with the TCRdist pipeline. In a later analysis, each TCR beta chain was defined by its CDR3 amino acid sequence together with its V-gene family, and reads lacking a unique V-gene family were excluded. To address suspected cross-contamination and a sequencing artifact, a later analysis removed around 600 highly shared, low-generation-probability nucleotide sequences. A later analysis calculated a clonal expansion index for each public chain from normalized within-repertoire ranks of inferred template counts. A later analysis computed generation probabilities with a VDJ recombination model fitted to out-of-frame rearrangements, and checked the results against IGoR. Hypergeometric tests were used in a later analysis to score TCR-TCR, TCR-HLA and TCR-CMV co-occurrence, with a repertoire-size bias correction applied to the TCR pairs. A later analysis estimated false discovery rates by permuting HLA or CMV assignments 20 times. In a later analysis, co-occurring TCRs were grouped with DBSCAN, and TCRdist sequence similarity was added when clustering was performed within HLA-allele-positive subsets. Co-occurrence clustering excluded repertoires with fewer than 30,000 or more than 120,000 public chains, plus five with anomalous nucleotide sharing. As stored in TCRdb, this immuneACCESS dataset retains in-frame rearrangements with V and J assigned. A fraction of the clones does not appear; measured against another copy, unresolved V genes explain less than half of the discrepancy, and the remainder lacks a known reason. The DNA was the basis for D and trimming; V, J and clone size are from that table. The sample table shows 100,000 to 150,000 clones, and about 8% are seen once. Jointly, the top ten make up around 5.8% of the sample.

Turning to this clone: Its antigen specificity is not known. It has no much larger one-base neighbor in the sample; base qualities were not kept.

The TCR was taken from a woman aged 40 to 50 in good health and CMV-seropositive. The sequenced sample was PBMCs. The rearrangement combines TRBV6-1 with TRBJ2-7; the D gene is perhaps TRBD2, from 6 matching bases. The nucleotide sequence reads TGTGCCAGCAGAGCACAGGCGCGGGGTTTATACGAGCAGTACTTC. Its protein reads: CASRAQARGLYEQYF.